The next 5 T cell receptor beta chains were all read from a single sample in a study of CD8 T cells in ankylosing spondylitis. TCRdb ran MiXCR on the 5' RACE reads and lists one entry per CDR3 protein. The sample records 670,000 or so distinct CDR3 sequences, under 20% being singletons. The study's findings and limits: Characteristic, it appeared, of ankylosing spondylitis blood was a TCR beta motif of eight highly homologous variants.

Antigens of these TCRs are unknown. Sequenced material: blood, either unsorted or a sorted T cell fraction (not recorded which). These TCRs come from a male donor with ankylosing spondylitis.

V usage is TRBV4-2 and J usage is TRBJ2-1; D remains unclear. This CDR3 region has 14 residues. CDR1 and CDR2 from the germline V gene are LGHNA and YNFKEQ. The V and J ends lost 2 bases and 5 bases respectively, with 10 bases between them. This CDR3 reads CASSQRAKNNEQFF. As DNA, the CDR3 is TGTGCCAGCAGCCAACGGGCTAAGAACAATGAGCAGTTCTTC.

The table lists this clonotype with a few counts. The chain links TRBV7-6 to TRBJ2-1, with 9 bases that match TRBD2. The CDR3 length is 15 residues. The trim removed 5 bases at V and 5 bases at J, leaving 7 bases unmatched. In germline, CDR1 is SGHVS, CDR2 FNYEAQ. DNA for the CDR3: TGTGCCAGCAGCACCAGACTAGCGGACCACAATGAGCAGTTCTTC. This translates into CASSTRLADHNEQFF.

The chain has TRBV29-1 and TRBJ1-1; D not certain. The CDR3 is made up of 13 amino acids. The V and J ends lost 4 bases and 0 bases respectively, with 9 bases between them. Germline V lookup: CDR1 SQVTM, CDR2 ANQGSEA. CDR3: CSVGGRMNTEAFF. CDR3 in DNA: TGCAGCGTTGGAGGCCGCATGAACACTGAAGCTTTCTTT.

This clonotype was detected many times. The chain combines TRBV12-3 or TRBV12-4 with TRBJ2-1, with D possibly matching TRBD2 (6 bases). V gave up 7 bases and J gave up 0 bases, with 13 bases separating them. The CDR3 runs to 15 residues. This chain's CDR3 is CASTAGRSSYNEQFF. The CDR3 region has the DNA TGTGCCAGCACCGCGGGACGGTCCTCCTACAATGAGCAGTTCTTC.

The CDR3 DNA sequence: TGCAGTGTAACAGCCCAGGGTACTAGCGGGAGTGACGAGCAGTACTTC. It translates to CSVTAQGTSGSDEQYF. This chain uses TRBV20-1 with TRBJ2-7; 11 bases are shared with TRBD2. V shed 7 bases and J 5 bases; nucleotides not matched to a gene: 16. Looked up from germline, CDR1 is DFQATT and CDR2 is SNEGSKA (reference sequence). The CDR3 is made up of 16 amino acids.